Following are 9 T cell receptor beta chains from one sample sequenced in a study of T cell responses to AZD1222 COVID-19 vaccine. Method: immunoSEQ multiplex PCR; TCRdb's copy keeps in-frame clones and lacks some. Here the sample spans tens of thousands of clones, 88% being singletons. This specimen consisted of peripheral blood, obtained on day 0 of MenACWY control vaccination. The origin of the receptors is an adult in good health.

Only one count was recorded for this clone. The gene calls are TRBV9 and TRBJ2-7; D call uncertain. CDR3 size: 14 residues. The germline V and J ends were trimmed by 0 bases and 6 bases, with 13 bases remaining between them. The germline CDR1 and CDR2 sequences are SGDLS and YYNGEE. The CDR3 DNA follows: TGTGCCAGCAGCGTAGCTGCGTATACGGGCGAGCAGTACTTC. It specifies CASSVAAYTGEQYF.

This sequence joins TRBV5-1 and TRBJ1-5, with 8 positions matching TRBD1. Germline-derived CDR1 and CDR2 are SGHRS and YFSETQ. With 0 bases clipped from V and 4 bases from J, the junction kept 3 bases outside the gene matches. This CDR3 is 15 amino acids long. The CDR3 nucleotides are TGCGCCAGCAGCTTGGGGCAGGGGGCGAATCAGCCCCAGCATTTT. Translation: CASSLGQGANQPQHF.

J is TRBJ1-3 and V is TRBV7-9, with D possibly TRBD1 on 5 matching bases. V lost 4 bases to trimming and J lost 4 bases, with 20 bases between them. There are 17 residues in the CDR3. Germline CDR1 is SEHNR and CDR2 is FQNEAQ (reference sequence). DNA of the CDR3: TGTGCCAGCAGCTCCTGGGGCAGGGAGTCACGGGGAAACACCATATATTTT. Translated: CASSSWGRESRGNTIYF.

This sequence joins TRBV7-2 and TRBJ2-2; 7 bases fit TRBD2. Germline assignment: CDR1 SGHTA and CDR2 FQGNSA. The trim removed 9 bases at V and 5 bases at J, leaving 12 bases unmatched. The CDR3 extends over 15 amino acids. The CDR3 DNA reads as TGTGCCAGTCCCCTAACCTCAGCGGGGACCGGGGAGCTGTTTTTT. Its translation: CASPLTSAGTGELFF.

The rearrangement joins TRBV28 to TRBJ1-4, with 9 bases that match TRBD1. V lost 4 bases to trimming and J lost 0 bases; unmatched junction nucleotides: 3. From germline, CDR1 is MDHEN and CDR2 SYDVKM. The CDR3 length is 16 residues. CDR3 amino acids: CASSSGQGATNEKLFF. The CDR3 coding sequence is TGTGCCAGCAGTTCGGGACAGGGTGCAACTAATGAAAAACTGTTTTTT.

Only a few counts were recorded for this clone. The genes are TRBV5-4 and TRBJ1-3; D is undetermined. V was trimmed by 6 bases and J by 0 bases, leaving 10 bases between them. CDR3 length: 14 residues. The germline CDR1 and CDR2 sequences are SGHNT and YYREEE (reference sequence). CDR3 amino acids: CASKNPSSGNTIYF. CDR3 DNA sequence: TGTGCCAGCAAAAATCCGTCCTCTGGAAACACCATATATTTT.

With regard to this clone: The sample has other DNA sequences that encode this CDR3 too. The chain recombines TRBV28 with TRBJ1-5; maybe TRBD1 (5 bases). The length of the CDR3 is 14 residues. Trimming pared 3 bases from V and 1 base from J, leaving 7 bases between. CDR1 MDHEN and CDR2 SYDVKM come from the germline V gene. The DNA of the CDR3 is TGTGCCAGCAGTTTGGGGGGGAGCAATCAGCCCCAGCATTTT. Its protein product is CASSLGGSNQPQHF.

V gene TRBV10-1 combines with J gene TRBJ2-7; TRBD1 matches at 8 bases. The CDR3 length is 14 residues. V shed 4 bases and J 5 bases; nucleotides not matched to a gene: 7. Per germline, CDR1 WNHNN and CDR2 SYGVQD (reference sequence). The CDR3 loop reads CASSADRASNEQYF. CDR3 DNA sequence: TGCGCCAGCAGTGCGGACAGGGCGTCGAACGAGCAGTACTTC.

The rearrangement joins TRBV7-8 to TRBJ1-2; 7 bases align to TRBD1. V trimming: 5 bases; J trimming: 3 bases; junction bases outside the gene matches: 9. The CDR3 sequence is 15 residues long. Per germline, CDR1 SGHVS and CDR2 FQNEAQ. The DNA for the CDR3 is TGTGCCAGCAGCAGATCCGGCCAGGGGGACTATGGCTACACCTTC. Translated, it gives CASSRSGQGDYGYTF.